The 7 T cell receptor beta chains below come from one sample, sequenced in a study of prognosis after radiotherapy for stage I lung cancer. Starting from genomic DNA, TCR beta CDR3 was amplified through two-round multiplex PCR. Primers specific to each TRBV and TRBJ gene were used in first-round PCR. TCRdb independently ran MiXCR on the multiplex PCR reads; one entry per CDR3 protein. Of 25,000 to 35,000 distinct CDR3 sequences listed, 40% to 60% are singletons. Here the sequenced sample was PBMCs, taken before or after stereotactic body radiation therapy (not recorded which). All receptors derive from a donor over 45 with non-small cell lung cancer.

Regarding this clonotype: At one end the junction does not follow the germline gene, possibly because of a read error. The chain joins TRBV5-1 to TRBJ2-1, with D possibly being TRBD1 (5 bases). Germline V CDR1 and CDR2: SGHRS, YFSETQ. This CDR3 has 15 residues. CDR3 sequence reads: CASRLDEGAYNEQFF. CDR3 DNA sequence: TGCGCCAGCAGATTGGACGAAGGGGCCTACAATGAGCAGTTCTTC.

CDR3 in DNA: TGTGCCAGCAGCCAAGGGCCGACTAGCGGACCCCAGGCGGAGACCCAGTACTTC. As protein: CASSQGPTSGPQAETQYF. The chain carries TRBV7-8 and TRBJ2-5, with 9 positions matching TRBD2. The junction had 18 bases not matched to a gene; V was cut back by 5 bases and J by 5 bases. CDR1 is SGHVS, CDR2 FQNEAQ, per germline. This CDR3 is built from 18 residues.

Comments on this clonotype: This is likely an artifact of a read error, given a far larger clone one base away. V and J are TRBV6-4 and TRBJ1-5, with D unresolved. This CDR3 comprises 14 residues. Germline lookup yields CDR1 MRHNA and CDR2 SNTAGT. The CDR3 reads CASSRGPPDHPQHF. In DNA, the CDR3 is TGTGCCAGCAGCCGCGGGCCCCCGGATCATCCCCAGCATTTT.

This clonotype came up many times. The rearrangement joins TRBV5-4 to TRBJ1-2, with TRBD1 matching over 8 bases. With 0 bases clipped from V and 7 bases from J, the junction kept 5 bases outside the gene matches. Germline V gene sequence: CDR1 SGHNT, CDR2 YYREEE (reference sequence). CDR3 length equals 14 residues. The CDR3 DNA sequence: TGTGCCAGCAGCTTGGTTACAGGGGGTCTTGGCTACACCTTC. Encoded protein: CASSLVTGGLGYTF.

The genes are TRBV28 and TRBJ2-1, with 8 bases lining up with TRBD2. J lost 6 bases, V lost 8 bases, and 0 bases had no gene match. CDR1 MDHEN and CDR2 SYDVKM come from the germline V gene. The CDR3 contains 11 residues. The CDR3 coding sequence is TGTGCCAGCGCGGGGGGCAATGAGCAGTTCTTC. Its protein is CASAGGNEQFF. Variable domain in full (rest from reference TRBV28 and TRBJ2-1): DVKVTQSSRYLVKRTGEKVFLECVQDMDHENMFWYRQDPGLGLRLIYFSYDVKMKEKGDIPEGYSVSREKKERFSLILESASTNQTSMYLCASAGGNEQFFGPGTRLTVL.

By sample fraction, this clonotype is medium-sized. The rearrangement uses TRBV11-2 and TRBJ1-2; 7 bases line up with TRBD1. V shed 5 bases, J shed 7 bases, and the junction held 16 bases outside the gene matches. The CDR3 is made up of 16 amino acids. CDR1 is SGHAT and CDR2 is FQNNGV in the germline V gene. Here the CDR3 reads CASSPMGEQGSGGYTF. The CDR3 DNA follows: TGTGCCAGCAGCCCTATGGGGGAACAGGGGAGCGGTGGCTACACCTTC.

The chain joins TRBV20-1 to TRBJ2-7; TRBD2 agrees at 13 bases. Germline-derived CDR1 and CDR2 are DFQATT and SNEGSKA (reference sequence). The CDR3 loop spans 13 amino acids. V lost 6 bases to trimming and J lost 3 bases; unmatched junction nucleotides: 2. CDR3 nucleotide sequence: TGCAGTGCACGGACTAGCGGGAGCTACGAGCAGTACTTC. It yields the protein CSARTSGSYEQYF.